This is a list of T cell receptor beta chains from one sample in a study of CXCR3-negative and CXCR3-positive naive CD8 T cells. TCRdb reprocessed the 5' RACE reads and reports one entry per CDR3 protein, with no DNA. This listing includes 150,000 or so distinct CDR3 sequences. The sequencing sample was made of naive CXCR3+ CD8+ T cells from blood. The receptors derive from a human donor in good health. Some clones in this sample may be carry-over from other donors' samples. Both conserved end residues are part of each CDR3. The order of the fields is V gene, J gene, CDR3 protein.

v_call: TRBV28
j_call: TRBJ2-1
cdr3_aa: CASSLQQGTYNEQFF

v_call: TRBV7-6
j_call: TRBJ2-7
cdr3_aa: CASSSLAGEQYF

v_call: TRBV4-3
j_call: TRBJ1-5
cdr3_aa: CASSQELDIYSNQPQHF

v_call: TRBV5-1
j_call: TRBJ2-7
cdr3_aa: CASSPGVSYEQYF

v_call: TRBV4-2
j_call: TRBJ2-2
cdr3_aa: CASSPIPDRPGAGELFF

v_call: TRBV29-1
j_call: TRBJ1-1
cdr3_aa: CSVGGSFGVKTEAFF

v_call: TRBV5-6
j_call: TRBJ2-1
cdr3_aa: CASSPGQHNEQFF

v_call: TRBV13
j_call: TRBJ2-3
cdr3_aa: CASSQGQGGGTDTQYF

v_call: TRBV7-9
j_call: TRBJ2-7
cdr3_aa: CASSIGQTDYEQYF

v_call: TRBV4-3
j_call: TRBJ2-7
cdr3_aa: CASSQDRVSGYYEQYF

v_call: TRBV28
j_call: TRBJ2-7
cdr3_aa: CASSLTSRVSYEQYF

v_call: TRBV7-7
j_call: TRBJ2-2
cdr3_aa: CASSPGRGGLNTGELFF

v_call: TRBV28
j_call: TRBJ2-7
cdr3_aa: CASSTLAGHDF

v_call: TRBV7-9
j_call: TRBJ2-5
cdr3_aa: CAITRAGTQYF

v_call: TRBV7-9
j_call: TRBJ2-1
cdr3_aa: CASSSTVTGDRGRYNEQFF

v_call: TRBV11-2
j_call: TRBJ2-3
cdr3_aa: CASSRNSPVEDSYTDTQYF

v_call: TRBV4-1
j_call: TRBJ2-2
cdr3_aa: CASSPHRVGGELFF

v_call: TRBV27
j_call: TRBJ2-7
cdr3_aa: CASSLMDSNPFPSYEQYF

v_call: TRBV15
j_call: TRBJ2-7
cdr3_aa: CATSIIPRDTYEQYF

v_call: TRBV20-1
j_call: TRBJ1-1
cdr3_aa: CSARPDRLASEAFF

v_call: TRBV28
j_call: TRBJ2-7
cdr3_aa: CASSFRGQRSYEQYF

v_call: TRBV14
j_call: TRBJ2-7
cdr3_aa: CASSQDPRYEQYF

v_call: TRBV5-5
j_call: TRBJ2-7
cdr3_aa: CASSSRQALYEQYF

v_call: TRBV7-6
j_call: TRBJ2-3
cdr3_aa: CASSSTQGGTQYF

v_call: TRBV5-1
j_call: TRBJ1-1
cdr3_aa: CASSLGGSNTEAFF

v_call: TRBV7-9
j_call: TRBJ1-4
cdr3_aa: CASSAPGHPEKLFF

v_call: TRBV7-2
j_call: TRBJ2-1
cdr3_aa: CASSFTGASGDEQFF

v_call: TRBV7-2
j_call: TRBJ2-7
cdr3_aa: CASSSGILPSHEQYF

v_call: TRBV4-3
j_call: TRBJ1-2
cdr3_aa: CASSQAPQGAPYGYTF

v_call: TRBV9
j_call: TRBJ2-3
cdr3_aa: CASSDTLTSGLRHTQYF